The rows below give T cell receptor beta chains drawn from one sample of a study of OX40 agonist ivuxolimab in advanced cancers. The protocol was immunoSEQ multiplex PCR, while the TCRdb copy is restricted to in-frame clones and leaves out a portion. The sample includes some 100,000 clones, 90% seen only once; the top ten take under 0.4%. The sample in question was CD4+ or CD8+ T cells sorted from blood, obtained in a trial of the OX40 agonist ivuxolimab. Source of these receptors: an adult with an advanced solid tumor such as melanoma, head and neck, liver or kidney cancer. The CDR3 runs from the conserved cysteine through the conserved F or W. D genes are given only for firm matches. Part of the rows lack a size; the others show once, few, many or a class for expanded clones.

>TRBV11-2|NA|NA|15|TRBJ2-5
TGTGCCAGCAGCTTAGGCTCCAGGGCCCAAGAGACCCAGTACTTC
CASSLGSRAQETQYF
>TRBV5-1|TRBD1|NA|17|TRBJ2-7
TGCGCCAGCAGCCCCCGGCCCCGGGACAGTCCATCCTACGAGCAGTACTTC
CASSPRPRDSPSYEQYF
>TRBV6-5|NA|NA|15|TRBJ2-1
TGTGCCAGCACCCCGGGAGGAGGGGGCTACAATGAGCAGTTCTTC
CASTPGGGGYNEQFF
>TRBV28|TRBD2|NA|14|TRBJ2-1
TGTGCCAGCAGTTTCCCCGGGAGGAGCGCTGAGCAGTTCTTC
CASSFPGRSAEQFF
>TRBV7-2|NA|NA|13|TRBJ2-5
TGTGCCAGCAGCTTTCGGAGGGAAGAGACCCAGTACTTC
CASSFRREETQYF
>TRBV28|NA|NA|12|TRBJ1-1
TGTGCCAGCAGTCGCAGGGACACTGAAGCTTTCTTT
CASSRRDTEAFF
>TRBV5-1|NA|NA|15|TRBJ2-7
TGCGCCAGCAGCCGGATTGAGACAGGAGTGATCGAGCAGTACTTC
CASSRIETGVIEQYF
>TRBV7-2|NA|NA|14|TRBJ2-7
TGTGCCAGCAGCTTAAGTGGGGGCGGGAACGAGCAGTACTTC
CASSLSGGGNEQYF
>TRBV19|NA|NA|15|TRBJ1-5
TGTGCCAGTAGTATCACAGGTTATAGCAATCAGCCCCAGCATTTT
CASSITGYSNQPQHF
>TRBV18|NA|NA|14|TRBJ2-6
TGTGCCAGCTCACAGAGCTCTGGGGCCAACGTCCTGACTTTC
CASSQSSGANVLTF
>TRBV19|TRBD1|NA|13|TRBJ1-5
TGTGCCAGTAGTGGGGACAGAAATCAGCCCCAGCATTTT
CASSGDRNQPQHF
>TRBV6-7|NA|NA|12|TRBJ2-3
TGTGCCAGCAGTTCCACCACAGATACGCAGTATTTT
CASSSTTDTQYF
>TRBV6-5|TRBD1|NA|13|TRBJ2-5
TGTGCCAGCAGTCGGACAGGGTTAGAGACCCAGTACTTC
CASSRTGLETQYF
>TRBV18|TRBD2|NA|19|TRBJ2-7
TGTGCCAGCTCACCACGCGGTAGCCTAGCGGGAGCGAGCTCCTACGAGCAGTACTTC
CASSPRGSLAGASSYEQYF
>TRBV7-2|TRBD1|NA|17|TRBJ2-7
TGTGCCAGCAGCTTAGTCTCTATCGGGCAGGGGGCCTACGAGCAGTACTTC
CASSLVSIGQGAYEQYF
>TRBV9|NA|NA|17|TRBJ2-1
TGTGCCAGCGGGCGCGGAGAGTCAATTCGCTCCTACAATGAGCAGTTCTTC
CASGRGESIRSYNEQFF
>TRBV7-3|TRBD2|once|17|TRBJ2-3
TGTGCCAGCAGCCTCGACCCGCCACTAGCGGGAGGACATACGCAGTATTTT
CASSLDPPLAGGHTQYF
>TRBV4-3|NA|NA|15|TRBJ1-1
TGCGCCAGCAGCCAAGATAACTCTGCAGAAACTATGTCTTTCTTT
CASSQDNSAETMSFF
>TRBV6-4|TRBD1|once|15|TRBJ1-4
TGTGCCAGCAGTTACTCCGGGACAGGGTGGGAAAAACTGTTTTTT
CASSYSGTGWEKLFF
>TRBV5-4|TRBD1|NA|14|TRBJ1-1
TGTGCCAGCAGCTCACGGACAGGGAGCACTGAAGCTTTCTTT
CASSSRTGSTEAFF
>TRBV28|TRBD1|NA|15|TRBJ2-1
TGTGCCAGCAGTTCCCCGGGGACAGGGGGATGGGAACAGTTCTTC
CASSSPGTGGWEQFF
>TRBV5-6|NA|NA|15|TRBJ1-1
TGTGCCAGCAGCCGAATTTTCCCTGGGAACACTGAAGCTTTCTTT
CASSRIFPGNTEAFF
>TRBV29-1|NA|NA|12|TRBJ2-1
TGCAGCGTTAAGGTAGCCGACCTGAGACAGTTCTTC
CSVKVADLRQFF
>TRBV30|TRBD2|NA|18|TRBJ2-2
TGTGCCTGGAGTCCACTGTCGGCACTAGCGGGGGGAACCGGGGAGCTGTTTTTT
CAWSPLSALAGGTGELFF
>TRBV19|TRBD1|NA|16|TRBJ1-5
TGTGCCAGTAGTATATTGTCCAGGGGGCGGGATCAGCCCCAGCATTTT
CASSILSRGRDQPQHF
>TRBV6-1|NA|NA|14|TRBJ2-3
TGTGCCAGCAGTGCCCAACGGAGCCTCGATACGCAGTATTTT
CASSAQRSLDTQYF
>TRBV4-3|NA|NA|15|TRBJ2-7
TGCGCCAGCAGCCAAGCTCCGGGCCATTCCTACGAGCAGTACTTC
CASSQAPGHSYEQYF
>TRBV7-2|NA|NA|14|TRBJ2-7
TGTGCCAGCAGCTCAAAAAGGGGATCCTACGAGCAGTACTTC
CASSSKRGSYEQYF
>TRBV18|TRBD1|NA|14|TRBJ1-1
TGTGCCAGCTCACCAGGACAGGGGTACACTGAAGCTTTCTTT
CASSPGQGYTEAFF
>TRBV2|TRBD2|NA|17|TRBJ2-1
TGTGCCAGCAGTCCTCTATCGGGACTAGCGTTATACAATGAGCAGTTCTTC
CASSPLSGLALYNEQFF
>TRBV5-4|NA|NA|14|TRBJ1-2
TGTGCCAGCAGCTTGTATCCAGGGCAAACTGGCTACACCTTC
CASSLYPGQTGYTF